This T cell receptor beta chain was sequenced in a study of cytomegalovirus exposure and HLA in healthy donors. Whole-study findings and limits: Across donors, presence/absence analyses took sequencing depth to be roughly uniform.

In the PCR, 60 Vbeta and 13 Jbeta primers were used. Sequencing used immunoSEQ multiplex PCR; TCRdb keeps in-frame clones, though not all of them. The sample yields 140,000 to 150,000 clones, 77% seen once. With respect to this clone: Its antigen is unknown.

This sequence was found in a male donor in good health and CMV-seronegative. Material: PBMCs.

The CDR3 bases are TGTGCCAGCAGCTTATCGCCTCAACGGAGCCCCTCCTACGAGCAGTACTTC. Translated: CASSLSPQRSPSYEQYF. V is TRBV7-2 and J is TRBJ2-7; D call uncertain. The germline V gene has CDR1 SGHTA and CDR2 FQGNSA. V lost 2 bases and J 0 bases, leaving 17 bases between the germline ends. This CDR3 has 17 amino acids.